This TCR delta chain emerged from a study of γδ T cells in repeated Plasmodium falciparum infection. Looking at the study overall: Malian children with intense seasonal malaria exposure were compared with matched Australian children. Over about 640 days, donors received four mosquito-bite P. falciparum NF54 infections.

TCRdb processed the multiplex PCR reads again with the CATT caller. The sample holds approximately 90,000 delta-chain clones, 0.8% to 1% seen once. Flow sorting of PBMC yielded separate Vgamma9/Vdelta2+ and Vdelta2-negative gammadelta T cell populations for bulk repertoire analysis. The CDR3 is made up of 17 amino acids. Germline loops: CDR1 GEAIGNYY, CDR2 EKD. About this clone itself: Its target is not known. For this DNA, TCRdb reports the protein of a much larger clone, which diverges at residue 15, most likely from a read error; the protein presented here is translated directly from the DNA.

Whole-study results and caveats: Donors in Mali lived in a small rural village, largely one ethnic group.

V gene assignment gives TRDV2, but the J gene was left uncalled; no DNA check was done on the table's D call, TRDD3. The sample consisted of gamma-delta T cells from blood. This sequence originates from a pool of human donors (malaria-infected and uninfected, not separated). The CDR3 DNA reads TGTGCCTGTGACTCGATTATAGTCGGGGAGGACACCGATAAACCCATCTTT. It translates to CACDSIIVGEDTDKPIF.